The rows below give T cell receptor beta chains drawn from one sample of a study of blood T cell repertoires in COVID-19. Clones were sequenced by immunoSEQ multiplex PCR, and TCRdb holds only the in-frame ones, with some missing. The table has hundreds of thousands of clones, roughly 90% seen once; the top ten hold approximately 3%. Sequencing used peripheral blood. The source of these receptors is a woman aged 30 to 39 with COVID-19, enrolled during active disease. The CDR3 runs from the conserved cysteine through the conserved F or W. The D gene is left open where the match is weak.

TRBJ2-3,-,TRBV6-2/TRBV6-3,CASSYMAAASTDTQYF,TGTGCCAGCAGTTATATGGCGGCCGCTAGCACAGATACGCAGTATTTT
TRBJ2-3,TRBD2,TRBV7-9,CASSLGWGGSTDTQYF,TGTGCCAGCAGCTTAGGTTGGGGAGGGAGCACAGATACGCAGTATTTT
TRBJ1-5,-,TRBV27,CASSAYFNQPQHF,TGTGCCAGCAGTGCATACTTCAATCAGCCCCAGCATTTT
TRBJ1-6,-,TRBV5-6,CASSLAGLRRISYNSPLHF,TGTGCCAGCAGCTTGGCCGGCTTGCGGAGGATTTCCTATAATTCACCCCTCCACTTT
TRBJ2-1,TRBD2,TRBV24-1,CATSSLETSSYNEQFF,TGTGCCACCAGCAGCCTAGAGACTAGCAGTTACAATGAGCAGTTCTTC
TRBJ2-1,TRBD2,TRBV29-1,CSVERLAAHNEQFF,TGCAGCGTTGAGAGACTAGCGGCACACAATGAGCAGTTCTTC
TRBJ1-5,-,TRBV28,CASSSTKPDSLSNQPQHF,TGTGCCAGCAGTTCAACCAAACCGGACAGCCTTAGCAATCAGCCCCAGCATTTT
TRBJ1-1,TRBD1,TRBV6-4,CATRPGQGATEAFF,TGTGCCACCAGGCCCGGACAGGGGGCGACTGAAGCTTTCTTT
TRBJ1-4,TRBD1,TRBV7-9,CASSFGQGNGATNEKLFF,TGTGCCAGCAGCTTCGGACAGGGGAACGGGGCAACTAATGAAAAACTGTTTTTT
TRBJ2-3,-,TRBV24-1,CATCGLGSTDTQYF,TGTGCCACCTGTGGTCTCGGGTCCACAGATACGCAGTATTTT